This T cell receptor beta chain was identified during a study of cytomegalovirus exposure and HLA in healthy donors. Study results and limitations: Many donors shared some public TCRs, even though most TCR sequences were rare. Cytomegalovirus association was assigned to over 150 TCR beta chains. Under in vitro conditions, three CMV-associated chains were confirmed as specific for CMV antigens.

Concerning this clone: The antigen remains unidentified.

This table comes from immunoSEQ multiplex PCR, and its TCRdb copy is limited to in-frame clones, with some not included. The sample contains around 71,000 clones, 85% to 95% of which appear only once. Germline V gene sequence: CDR1 LNHDA, CDR2 SQIVND (reference sequence). The CDR3 spans 16 residues. The J segment lost 2 bases and the V segment lost 6 bases, leaving 11 bases of the junction unmatched. The sequencing sample was made of PBMCs. This sequence originates from a young man in good health and CMV-seropositive. The chain carries TRBV19 and TRBJ2-7; 9 bases are a match to TRBD2. The CDR3 loop is CASRPRLADYPYEQYF. The CDR3 nucleotides read TGTGCCAGTAGGCCTCGACTAGCGGATTACCCCTACGAGCAGTACTTC.